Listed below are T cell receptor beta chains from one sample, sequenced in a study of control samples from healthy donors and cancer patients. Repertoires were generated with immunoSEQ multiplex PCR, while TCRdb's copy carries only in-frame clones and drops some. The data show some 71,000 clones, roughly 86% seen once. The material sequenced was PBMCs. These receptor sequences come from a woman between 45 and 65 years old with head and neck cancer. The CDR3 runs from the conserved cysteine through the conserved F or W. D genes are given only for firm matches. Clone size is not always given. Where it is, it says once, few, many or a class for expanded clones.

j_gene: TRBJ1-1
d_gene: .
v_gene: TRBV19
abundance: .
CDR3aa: CASSIQEAIGNTEAFF
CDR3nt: TGTGCCAGTAGTATCCAGGAGGCTATAGGGAACACTGAAGCTTTCTTT

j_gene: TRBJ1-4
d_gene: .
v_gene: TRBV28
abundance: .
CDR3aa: CASSLGGGYRREKLFF
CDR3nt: TGTGCCAGCAGTTTAGGCGGGGGATATAGGAGAGAAAAACTGTTTTTT

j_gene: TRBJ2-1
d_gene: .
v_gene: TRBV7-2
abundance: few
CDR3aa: CASSLATGVGTTRNEQFF
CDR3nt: TGTGCCAGCAGCTTAGCCACAGGGGTTGGGACTACGCGGAATGAGCAGTTCTTC

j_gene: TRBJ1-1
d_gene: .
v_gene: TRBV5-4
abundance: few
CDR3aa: CASSLTGNTEAFF
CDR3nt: TGTGCCAGCAGCTTGACAGGGAACACTGAAGCTTTCTTT

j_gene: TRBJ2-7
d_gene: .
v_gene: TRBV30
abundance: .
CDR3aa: CAWAVVGTGDYEQYF
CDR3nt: TGTGCCTGGGCCGTCGTGGGGACGGGGGACTACGAGCAGTACTTC

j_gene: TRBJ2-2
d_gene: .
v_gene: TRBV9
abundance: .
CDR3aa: CASSGGAVTGELFF
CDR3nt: TGTGCCAGCAGCGGGGGGGCTGTCACCGGGGAGCTGTTTTTT

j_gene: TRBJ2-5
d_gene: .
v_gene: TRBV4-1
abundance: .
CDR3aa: CASSQDRGQGLGETQYF
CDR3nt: TGCGCCAGCAGCCAAGATAGAGGGCAGGGGCTGGGGGAGACCCAGTACTTC

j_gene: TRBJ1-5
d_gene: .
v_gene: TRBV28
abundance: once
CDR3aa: CATMRDYNQPQHF
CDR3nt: TGTGCCACCATGAGAGATTACAATCAGCCCCAGCATTTT

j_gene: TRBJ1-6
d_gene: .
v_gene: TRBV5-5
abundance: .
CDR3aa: CASVPTAGLNSPLHF
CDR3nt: TGTGCCAGCGTGCCGACAGCCGGCCTGAATTCACCCCTCCACTTT

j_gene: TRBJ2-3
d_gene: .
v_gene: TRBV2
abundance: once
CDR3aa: CASSRNSLTDTQYF
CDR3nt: TGTGCCAGCAGCCGGAACAGTCTCACAGATACGCAGTATTTT

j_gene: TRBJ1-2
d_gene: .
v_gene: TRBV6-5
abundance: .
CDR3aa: CASSRDPFRAYTF
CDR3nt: TGTGCCAGCAGCCGGGACCCCTTCAGGGCCTACACCTTC

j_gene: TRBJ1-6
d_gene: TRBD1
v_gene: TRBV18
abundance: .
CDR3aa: CASSPDRTGFNSPLHF
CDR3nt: TGTGCCAGCTCACCCGATAGGACAGGTTTTAATTCACCCCTCCACTTT

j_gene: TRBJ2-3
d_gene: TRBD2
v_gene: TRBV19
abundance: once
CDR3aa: CASSPPRGASGRDTDTQYF
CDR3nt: TGTGCCAGTAGCCCACCGAGGGGGGCGAGCGGGAGGGACACAGATACGCAGTATTTT

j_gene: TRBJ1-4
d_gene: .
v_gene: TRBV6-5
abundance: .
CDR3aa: CASSYGKGNEKLFF
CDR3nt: TGTGCCAGCAGTTACGGGAAAGGCAATGAAAAACTGTTTTTT

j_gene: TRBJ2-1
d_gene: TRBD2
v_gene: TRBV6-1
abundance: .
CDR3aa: CASSEGGGAWGEQFF
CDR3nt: TGTGCCAGCAGTGAAGGCGGGGGGGCATGGGGTGAGCAGTTCTTC

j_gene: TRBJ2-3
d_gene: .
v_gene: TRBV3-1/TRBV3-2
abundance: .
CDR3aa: CASSHRRRPTDTQYF
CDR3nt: TGTGCCAGCAGCCATCGTCGCAGACCCACAGATACGCAGTATTTT

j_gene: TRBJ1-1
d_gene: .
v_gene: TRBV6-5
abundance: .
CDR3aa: CASSLGFSLEAFF
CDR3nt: TGTGCCAGCAGTCTTGGCTTTTCACTGGAAGCTTTCTTT

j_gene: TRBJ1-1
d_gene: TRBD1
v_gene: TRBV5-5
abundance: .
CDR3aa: CASSLTGVNTEAFF
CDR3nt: TGTGCCAGCAGCTTGACAGGGGTGAACACTGAAGCTTTCTTT

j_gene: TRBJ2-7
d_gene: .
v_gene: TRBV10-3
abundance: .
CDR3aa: CAISESKVRAAYEQYF
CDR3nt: TGTGCCATCAGTGAGTCGAAGGTCAGGGCAGCCTACGAGCAGTACTTC

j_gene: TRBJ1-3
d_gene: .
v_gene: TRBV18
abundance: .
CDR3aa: CASSPTGPGGNSGNTIYF
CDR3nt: TGTGCCAGCTCACCAACGGGACCCGGGGGGAACTCTGGAAACACCATATATTTT

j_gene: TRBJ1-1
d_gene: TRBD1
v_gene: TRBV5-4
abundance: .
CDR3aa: CASRGGDTEAFF
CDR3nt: TGTGCCAGCAGAGGGGGCGACACTGAAGCTTTCTTT

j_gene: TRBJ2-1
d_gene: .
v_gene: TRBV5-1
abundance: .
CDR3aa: CASSLAVGGYNEQFF
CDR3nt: TGCGCCAGCAGCTTGGCGGTTGGGGGCTACAATGAGCAGTTCTTC

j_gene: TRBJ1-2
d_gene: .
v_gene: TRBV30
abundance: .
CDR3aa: CAWEAPQRWDGYGYTF
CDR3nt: TGTGCCTGGGAGGCCCCACAGAGGTGGGACGGCTATGGCTACACCTTC

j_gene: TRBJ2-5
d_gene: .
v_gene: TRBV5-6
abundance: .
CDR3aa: CASSLSGAAETQYF
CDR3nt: TGTGCCAGCAGCTTATCGGGGGCGGCGGAGACCCAGTACTTC

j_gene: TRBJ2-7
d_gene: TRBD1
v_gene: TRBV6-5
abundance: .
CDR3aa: CASSRTGLASYEQYF
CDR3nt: TGTGCCAGCAGTAGGACAGGGCTCGCGTCCTACGAGCAGTACTTC

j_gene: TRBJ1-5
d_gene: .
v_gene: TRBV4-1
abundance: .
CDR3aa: CASSHEVGNQPQHF
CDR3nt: TGCGCCAGCAGCCACGAGGTGGGGAACCAGCCCCAGCATTTT

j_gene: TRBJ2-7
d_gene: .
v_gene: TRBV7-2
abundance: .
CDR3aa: CASSIPGTPTMGQYF
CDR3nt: TGTGCCAGCAGCATCCCCGGAACACCAACTATGGGGCAGTACTTC

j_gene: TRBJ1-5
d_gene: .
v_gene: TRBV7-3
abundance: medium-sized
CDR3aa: CAYSGSGMEGQPQHF
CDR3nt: TGTGCTTACTCGGGTTCGGGGATGGAAGGTCAGCCCCAGCATTTT

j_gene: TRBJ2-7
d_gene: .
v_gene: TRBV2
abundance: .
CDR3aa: CASSGGFSYEQYF
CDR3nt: TGTGCCAGCAGTGGAGGGTTCTCCTACGAGCAGTACTTC